The 26 T cell receptor beta chains reported below all come from one sample, sequenced in a study of regulatory T cells in long-lasting Graves disease. Arm-PCR of CDR3 regions with iRepertoire HTBI primers generated TCR beta libraries. TCRdb processed the multiplex PCR reads anew with MiXCR; each CDR3 protein has one entry. The sample records 400,000 to 500,000 distinct CDR3 sequences, 11% to 15% being singletons. Time point indicated: newly diagnosed GD, antithyroid drugs for less than 3 months. The TCR library was made from RNA extracted from PBMCs. These data were also filed under a second study, of T cells in Graves' hyperthyroidism and ophthalmopathy.

Here the sequenced sample was peripheral blood mononuclear cells (PBMCs), taken at new diagnosis, from a patient treated with antithyroid drugs. The origin of the receptors is a woman aged 45-60 years with Graves disease.

This clonotype occurred many times. The V call is TRBV28, the J call TRBJ2-2; no clear D gene. The length of the CDR3 is 14 residues. The V and J ends lost 6 bases and 6 bases respectively, with 14 bases between them. Germline V CDR1 and CDR2: MDHEN, SYDVKM. The CDR3 region is CASSTPSSPGELFF. The CDR3 DNA reads as TGTGCCAGCAGCACCCCATCGAGCCCCGGGGAGCTGTTTTTT. Together with reference TRBV28 and TRBJ2-2, the CDR3 gives the full variable domain: DVKVTQSSRYLVKRTGEKVFLECVQDMDHENMFWYRQDPGLGLRLIYFSYDVKMKEKGDIPEGYSVSREKKERFSLILESASTNQTSMYLCASSTPSSPGELFFGEGSRLTVL.

Turning to this clonotype: A single base separates this from a much larger clone, so it may be a read error. J is TRBJ2-1 and V is TRBV6-1; maybe TRBD1 (6 bases). Trimming shortened V by 2 bases and J by 10 bases, and 18 bases separated the two germline ends. The CDR3 is 15 residues long. CDR1 MNHNS and CDR2 SASEGT come from the germline V gene. The CDR3 protein is CASSETWTASYEQFF. In DNA, the CDR3 is TGTGCCAGCAGTGAAACGTGGACAGCCTCCTACGAGCAGTTCTTC.

This clonotype has a handful of counts. The rearrangement joins TRBV4-1 to TRBJ2-3; D not resolved. This CDR3 is built from 15 residues. V lost 0 bases, J lost 0 bases, and 7 bases lay in between. Germline CDR1 is MGHRA and CDR2 is YSYEKL. The CDR3 DNA reads as TGCGCCAGCAGCCAAGAATCGGTCAGCACAGATACGCAGTATTTT. This gives the protein CASSQESVSTDTQYF.

This clonotype was observed a handful of times. This rearrangement joins TRBV28 to TRBJ2-6; TRBD1 agrees at 11 bases. CDR3 length: 17 residues. The germline V gene has CDR1 MDHEN and CDR2 SYDVKM. Trimming at V came to 3 bases and at J to 1 base, leaving 2 bases not matched to a gene. CDR3 sequence: CASSFGQGASGANVLTF. The DNA for the CDR3 is TGTGCCAGCAGTTTTGGACAGGGGGCTTCTGGGGCCAACGTCCTGACTTTC.

This chain links TRBV13 with TRBJ2-1, with a weak D call TRBD2 (6 bases). CDR3 length: 18 amino acids. CDR1 is PRHDT and CDR2 is FYEKMQ in the germline V gene (reference sequence). Trimming removed 4 bases from V and 5 bases from J, with 24 bases in between. This CDR3 is CASSSADLGGLENNEQFF. In DNA form, the CDR3 reads TGTGCCAGCAGCTCTGCTGATCTCGGGGGTCTGGAGAACAATGAGCAGTTCTTC.

This clonotype was seen many times. This sequence joins TRBV6-1 and TRBJ1-5, with 7 bases lining up with TRBD1. The V and J ends lost 6 bases and 2 bases, in that order; junction bases with no gene match: 4. This CDR3 has 14 residues. In germline, CDR1 is MNHNS, CDR2 SASEGT. The CDR3 spells CASRPGTGNQPQHF. In DNA form, the CDR3 reads TGTGCCAGCAGACCCGGGACAGGCAATCAGCCCCAGCATTTT.

This clonotype was recorded at least ten times. The J gene is TRBJ2-7, the V gene TRBV2, with unresolved D. CDR3 length equals 14 residues. V lost 8 bases and J 0 bases, leaving 14 bases between the germline ends. CDR1 and CDR2 from the germline V gene are SNHLY and FYNNEI. In nucleotides, the CDR3 is TGTGCCAGCTCTAAGGAGCAAGCCTCCTACGAGCAGTACTTC. Residues: CASSKEQASYEQYF.

CDR3 loop: CASEKGLAGVSMETQYF. The CDR3 DNA reads TGTGCCAGCGAAAAGGGGCTAGCGGGAGTGAGTATGGAGACCCAGTACTTC. The chain has TRBV7-8 and TRBJ2-5, with TRBD2 matching over 10 bases. This CDR3 has 17 amino acids. After removal of 8 bases from V and 5 bases from J, the junction contained 17 bases not matched to a gene. Germline CDR1 reads SGHVS; CDR2 reads FQNEAQ.

This clonotype was seen more than once but under ten times. The rearrangement joins TRBV25-1 to TRBJ1-2; TRBD1 is a possible D gene (5 bases). Germline CDR1 and CDR2: MGHDK and SYGVNS. V lost 6 bases to trimming and J lost 0 bases, with 11 bases between them. The CDR3 totals 14 residues. CDR3 protein: CASRAPTANYGYTF. The CDR3 region has the DNA TGTGCCAGCAGGGCCCCGACAGCTAACTATGGCTACACCTTC.

This clonotype was counted a few times. The V and J genes are TRBV6-1 and TRBJ1-3; TRBD1 matches 7 bases. The CDR3 is made up of 16 amino acids. Germline CDR1 is MNHNS and CDR2 is SASEGT. J was trimmed by 0 bases and V by 6 bases; bases with no gene match: 8. The CDR3 loop reads CASSRTGANSGNTIYF. In DNA, the CDR3 is TGTGCCAGCAGCCGGACAGGCGCCAACTCTGGAAACACCATATATTTT.

This clonotype was seen a handful of times. A much larger clone sits a single nucleotide away, making a read error possible. The chain uses TRBV20-1 and TRBJ2-5, with TRBD1 as a possible D gene (6 bases). This CDR3 spans 15 amino acids. Germline lookup yields CDR1 DFQATT and CDR2 SNEGSKA (reference sequence). The CDR3 DNA reads TGCAGTGCTAGAGTACAAGCAGGGGTGGGGGAGACCCGGTACTTC. It specifies CSARVQAGVGETRYF.

The V call is TRBV29-1, the J call TRBJ2-1; 10 nucleotides match TRBD2. V shed 8 bases and J 0 bases; nucleotides not matched to a gene: 7. The CDR3 runs 15 residues. Germline V gene sequence: CDR1 SQVTM, CDR2 ANQGSEA. In DNA, the CDR3 is TGCAGCCTGGGGCAGCGGGAGGGCTCCTACAATGAGCAGTTCTTC. This codes for CSLGQREGSYNEQFF.

This clonotype appeared many times. The chain combines TRBV30 with TRBJ2-7; 9 bases map to TRBD1. V shed 4 bases and J 6 bases; nucleotides not matched to a gene: 10. Per the germline V gene, CDR1 is GTSNPN and CDR2 is SVGIG (reference sequence). The CDR3 is 14 residues long. The CDR3 is CAWMRDGTGTEQYF. CDR3 sequence (DNA): TGTGCCTGGATGAGGGACGGGACAGGGACCGAGCAGTACTTC.

The CDR3 loop reads CASSPVDRVVPGELFF. The CDR3 nucleotides read TGTGCCAGCAGCCCCGTGGACAGGGTCGTCCCCGGGGAGCTGTTTTTT. This rearrangement joins TRBV9 to TRBJ2-2, with 8 bases fitting TRBD1. CDR1 is SGDLS, CDR2 YYNGEE, per germline. After removal of 4 bases from V and 6 bases from J, the junction contained 11 bases not matched to a gene. The CDR3 contains 16 residues. The full variable domain, rest sourced from reference TRBV9 and TRBJ2-2, is DSGVTQTPKHLITATGQRVTLRCSPRSGDLSVYWYQQSLDQGLQFLIQYYNGEERAKGNILERFSAQQFPDLHSELNLSSLELGDSALYFCASSPVDRVVPGELFFGEGSRLTVL.

Concerning this clonotype: With a much larger clone just one base away, this may be a read error. The rearrangement links TRBV28 to TRBJ2-3; D unclear. Germline CDR1 and CDR2: MDHEN and SYDVKM. CDR3 length: 11 residues. In DNA, the CDR3 is TGTGCCACCATAAAAAGCTATACGCAGTGTTTT. Translation gives CATIKSYTQCF.

To note about this clonotype: Possible read error: a much larger clone is one base away. J is TRBJ2-2 and V is TRBV7-2; D tentatively fits TRBD1 or TRBD2 (5 bases each). CDR3 size: 17 residues. Germline loops: CDR1 SGHTA, CDR2 FQGNSA. CDR3 residues: CANSDPGGLQLIGELFF. The CDR3 DNA reads TGTGCCAACAGCGACCCTGGGGGTTTGCAACTGATCGGGGAGCTGTTTTTT.

The CDR3 coding sequence is TGTGCGGGGGAAAAACCGGACTATGGCTACACCTTC. Its translation is CAGEKPDYGYTF. The rearrangement uses TRBV30 and TRBJ1-2, with a possible D match to TRBD1 (5 bases). The CDR3 is 12 residues long. The germline gives CDR1 GTSNPN, CDR2 SVGIG (reference sequence). The whole variable domain, remainder taken from reference TRBV30 and TRBJ1-2, is SQTIHQWPATLVQPVGSPLSLECTVEGTSNPNLYWYRQAAGRGLQLLFYSVGIGQISSEVPQNLSASRPQDRQFILSSKKLLLSDSGFYLCAGEKPDYGYTFGSGTRLTVV.

The rearrangement uses TRBV5-6 and TRBJ2-7, with D possibly matching TRBD1 (5 bases). The V end was cut by 3 bases, the J end by 2 bases, with 12 bases between. Germline CDR1 reads SGHDT; CDR2 reads YYEEEE. This CDR3 comprises 14 residues. The CDR3 bases are TGTGCCAGCAGCTGGAAAGGGGAAACCTACGAGCAGTACTTC. Its translation: CASSWKGETYEQYF.

The chain is built from TRBV3-1 and TRBJ1-1, with D uncertain. The CDR3 sequence is 14 residues long. V shed 1 base and J shed 5 bases, with 11 bases lying between them. Germline V lookup: CDR1 LGHDT, CDR2 YNNKEL (reference sequence). DNA for the CDR3: TGTGCCAGCAGCCAAGCCGAGGTAAATACTGAAGCTTTCTTT. It is translated as CASSQAEVNTEAFF. Looking up the rest from reference TRBV3-1 and TRBJ1-1 gives the full variable domain: DTAVSQTPKYLVTQMGNDKSIKCEQNLGHDTMYWYKQDSKKFLKIMFSYNNKELIINETVPNRFSPKSPDKAHLNLHINSLELGDSAVYFCASSQAEVNTEAFFGQGTRLTVV.

About this clonotype: The germline gene is not matched at one end of the junction; a read error may be the cause. The chain combines TRBV6-1 with TRBJ1-5; weak D call: TRBD1 (6 bases). The CDR3 is 15 amino acids. CDR1 MNHNS and CDR2 SASEGT come from the germline V gene. CDR3 DNA: TGTGCCAGCAGGGAAGGGGGTTTGAGCAATCAGCCCCAGCATTTT. It translates to CASREGGLSNQPQHF.

This clonotype was counted ten times or more. In nucleotides, the CDR3 is TGTGCCACCAGTGACCAGGGACAGGGGGCGGGGGATACGCAGTATTTT. Amino acids: CATSDQGQGAGDTQYF. This chain uses TRBV24-1 with TRBJ2-3; 12 bases map to TRBD1. Germline values: CDR1 KGHDR, CDR2 SFDVKD. The CDR3 consists of 16 residues. Trimming cost V 4 bases and J 6 bases; bases outside gene matches: 7.

Details on this clonotype: The conserved closing phenylalanine or tryptophan is absent in this CDR3, likely reflecting a read error. The chain carries TRBV12-3 or TRBV12-4 and TRBJ2-7; 13 positions agree with TRBD2. The CDR3 extends over 14 amino acids. V lost 3 bases to trimming and J lost 5 bases; unmatched junction nucleotides: 1. The DNA of the CDR3 is TGTGCCAGCAGTTTGACTAGCGGGAGGCACGAGCAGTACTCC. Translation: CASSLTSGRHEQYS.

This clonotype was observed at least ten times. V is TRBV2 and J is TRBJ1-1, with 7 bases that match TRBD1. Per the germline V gene, CDR1 is SNHLY and CDR2 is FYNNEI. This CDR3 is built from 15 residues. The J segment lost 6 bases and the V segment lost 7 bases, leaving 14 bases of the junction unmatched. In nucleotides, the CDR3 is TGTGCCAGCAACCGGGACAGCGAGGGATACTCTGAAGCTTTCTTT. This gives the protein CASNRDSEGYSEAFF.

This clonotype was observed many times. This chain links TRBV13 with TRBJ2-5; maybe TRBD2 (5 bases). V was shortened by 5 bases and J by 0 bases, with 10 bases between the two germline ends. Germline V gene lookup returns CDR1 PRHDT and CDR2 FYEKMQ (reference sequence). CDR3 length: 14 residues. CDR3 sequence (DNA): TGTGCCAGCAGCCCAGGAGGAAACCAAGAGACCCAGTACTTC. This encodes CASSPGGNQETQYF.

The chain links TRBV20-1 to TRBJ1-6, with TRBD1 identical over 7 bases. This CDR3 is 18 amino acids long. The ends lost 1 base at V and 0 bases at J; junction bases unmatched: 9. Looked up from germline, CDR1 is DFQATT and CDR2 is SNEGSKA (reference sequence). In nucleotides, the CDR3 is TGCAGTGCTAGAGTGGTAGGGGGCCTCTTCTCCTATAATTCACCCCTCCACTTT. This codes for CSARVVGGLFSYNSPLHF.

This clonotype occurred many times. J is TRBJ1-2 and V is TRBV19; D remains unclear. The CDR3 extends over 14 amino acids. CDR1 is LNHDA and CDR2 is SQIVND in the germline V gene (reference sequence). V gave up 3 bases and J gave up 8 bases, with 16 bases separating them. CDR3 protein: CASSMKDHWGGYTF. Written as DNA, the CDR3 is TGTGCCAGTAGTATGAAGGACCACTGGGGAGGCTACACCTTC.